This T cell receptor beta chain was captured in a study of shared clonotypes between healthy human individuals. Points from the study as a whole: The study sampled only blood, and tissue repertoires likely differ. In general, naive subsets displayed greater estimated richness than memory subsets did.

To note about this clone: Its matching antigen is unknown.

Measured with immunoSEQ multiplex PCR; TCRdb has only the in-frame clones, and not every one. The profile shows millions of clones, approximately 95% of them singletons. Subsets obtained from CD4+ cells comprised CD45RA+ naive and CD45RA-negative memory cells. The V gene's germline CDR1 is SNHLY and CDR2 FYNNEI. The CDR3 loop spans 13 amino acids. The germline V and J ends were trimmed by 10 bases and 2 bases, with 13 bases remaining between them. This TCR was sampled from a man aged 18 to 29 in good health. V is TRBV2 and J is TRBJ2-3; tentative D call: TRBD2 (6 bases). Sequenced sample: naive CD4+ T cells sorted from blood. Subset meaning: CD45RA+ positively selected. As DNA, the CDR3 is TGTGCCACGCGACCGGGAGTCACAGATACGCAGTATTTT. Amino acids: CATRPGVTDTQYF.